The present T cell receptor beta chain was sequenced within a study of T cells in Graves' hyperthyroidism and ophthalmopathy. Trimming removed 5 bases at V and 8 bases at J, with 28 bases between. This CDR3 is 18 amino acids long. Germline values: CDR1 MNHEY, CDR2 SMNVEV (reference sequence). RNA transcripts yielded amplified TCR beta CDR3 regions. HTBI primers were the set used in a first-round RT-PCR of the TCR CDR3. TCRdb passed the multiplex PCR reads through MiXCR, listing each CDR3 protein once. The table has approximately 400,000 distinct CDR3 sequences, roughly 25% seen once. This clonotype showed up just a few times.

The source material was blood. This receptor was obtained from a man aged 50 or older with Graves' hyperthyroidism. This sequence joins TRBV27 and TRBJ2-1, with D tentatively TRBD1 or TRBD2 (5 bases each). CDR3 in amino acids: CASSTNGPTGTRVHEQFF. CDR3 nucleotides: TGTGCCAGCAGTACTAATGGACCGACCGGGACCCGGGTCCATGAGCAGTTCTTC.